Presented here are 8 T cell receptor beta chains from one specimen sequenced in a study of CD4 and CD8 cells across lung adenocarcinoma regions. TCRdb called the PCR reads again in MiXCR, with one record for every CDR3 protein. Found here are more than 9,000 distinct CDR3 sequences, 40% to 50% of them singletons; the top ten hold about 27%. The source material was CD8+ T cells from the margin of a lung tumor. The receptor set was obtained from a female donor with lung adenocarcinoma. The CD4 and CD8 labels of this study may be unreliable.

The rearrangement uses TRBV6-5 and TRBJ2-1; 9 bases fit TRBD2. Gene TRBJ2-5 matches the end of the DNA better, so the J call may be wrong. The germline V gene has CDR1 MNHEY and CDR2 SVGAGI. This CDR3 contains 14 residues. The DNA of the CDR3 is TGTGCCAGCAGTTACGCGGGAGGGGTGGAGACCCAGTACTTC. As protein: CASSYAGGVETQYF.

CDR3 residues: CASGLSSGDSNEQFF. CDR3 DNA sequence: TGCGCCAGCGGCCTGTCTAGCGGGGACTCCAATGAGCAGTTCTTC. The chain joins TRBV10-2 to TRBJ2-1, with 9 bases lining up with TRBD2. Germline V gene lookup returns CDR1 WSHSY and CDR2 SAAADI. The V and J ends lost 8 bases and 6 bases, in that order; junction bases with no gene match: 11. The CDR3 totals 15 residues.

The V call is TRBV6-1, the J call TRBJ2-1; 8 bases align to TRBD2. The V gene's germline CDR1 is MNHNS and CDR2 SASEGT. The CDR3 totals 15 residues. V trimming: 3 bases; J trimming: 7 bases; junction bases outside the gene matches: 8. The CDR3 loop is CASSEFRGGLNEQFF. In nucleotides, the CDR3 is TGTGCCAGCAGTGAGTTTCGGGGGGGTTTGAATGAGCAGTTCTTC.

To note about this clonotype: A single base separates this from a much larger clone, so it may be a read error. This chain uses TRBV10-3 with TRBJ2-1; 8 bases agree with TRBD1. V gave up 8 bases and J gave up 10 bases; unmatched junction bases: 10. CDR1 ENHRY and CDR2 SYGVKD come from the germline V gene. The CDR3 totals 13 residues. The DNA of the CDR3 is TGTGCCATCCTGGACAGGGAATCTTACGAGCAGTTCTTC. Translation gives CAILDRESYEQFF.

The DNA of the CDR3 is TGTGCCAGCAGTCCGGGGCTGGGGGCCCAAGACATTCAGTACTTC. Translated: CASSPGLGAQDIQYF. V usage is TRBV6-1 and J usage is TRBJ2-4; a possible D gene is TRBD1 (6 bases). The CDR3 has 15 residues. Deletions cut 5 bases from V and 8 bases from J, with 19 bases between. Germline CDR1 MNHNS, CDR2 SASEGT.

The V and J genes are TRBV4-2 and TRBJ2-1; 16 bases line up with TRBD2. This CDR3 region has 20 residues. The germline CDR1 and CDR2 sequences are LGHNA and YNFKEQ. V shed 3 bases, J shed 2 bases, and the junction held 10 bases outside the gene matches. CDR3 sequence reads: CASSHSVPGLAGGAYNEQFF. The CDR3 bases are TGTGCCAGCAGCCATTCCGTCCCGGGACTAGCGGGGGGGGCCTACAATGAGCAGTTCTTC.

The chain employs TRBV11-2 and TRBJ2-1; maybe TRBD2 (6 bases). CDR1 and CDR2 from the germline V gene are SGHAT and FQNNGV. The V and J ends lost 5 bases and 0 bases respectively, with 14 bases between them. There are 16 residues in the CDR3. The CDR3 spells CASSARESGSYNEQFF. The CDR3 nucleotides are TGTGCCAGCAGCGCCCGGGAGTCGGGCTCCTACAATGAGCAGTTCTTC.

The chain uses TRBV10-1 and TRBJ2-3; 8 nucleotides align to TRBD1. The assigned J gene may be wrong: the sequence end matches TRBJ2-1 better. Germline CDR1 and CDR2: WNHNN and SYGVQD (reference sequence). This CDR3 has 13 residues. In nucleotides, the CDR3 is TGCGCCAGCCCCCAGGGGGCCACCTACGAGCAGTTCTTC. Translated: CASPQGATYEQFF.